This TCR beta chain was retrieved from a study of blood T cell repertoires in COVID-19. Study overall: Specimens from acute and convalescent COVID-19 originated in the United States, Italy and Spain.

Methods used by the authors: Estimation of nucleated cell counts was performed using reference gene primer amplification. Method: immunoSEQ multiplex PCR; TCRdb's copy keeps in-frame clones and lacks some. That table supplies the V and J calls and clone size; D and trimming were determined from the DNA. The sample records about 270,000 clones, around 82% being singletons. Looked up from germline, CDR1 is MDHEN and CDR2 is SYDVKM. The V end was cut by 7 bases, the J end by 9 bases, with 18 bases between. The CDR3 is 14 amino acids. The TCR sequence derives from a man at least 80 years old with acute or convalescent COVID-19. The rearrangement uses TRBV28 and TRBJ2-2, with D hard to call. Sequences were obtained from peripheral blood. CDR3: CASTLRSPFRELFF. In nucleotides, the CDR3 is TGTGCCAGCACCCTTCGGAGTCCCTTCCGGGAGCTGTTTTTT.